This entry features one TCR beta chain sequence. The antigen remains undetermined. This specimen belongs to a study of T cells in localized non-small cell lung cancer. Profiled with immunoSEQ multiplex PCR; TCRdb holds only in-frame clones, not every one. The sample holds 45,000 to 60,000 clones, approximately 86% seen once. Study-level points and caveats: Uninvolved adjacent lung showed the highest T cell clonality, exceeding tumor. The study linked higher blood T cell density to longer overall survival.

This CDR3 is built from 14 residues. The germline CDR1 and CDR2 sequences are SGDLS and YYNGEE. Trimming removed 5 bases from V and 5 bases from J; junction bases left unmatched: 8. Sequencing used PBMCs, obtained before any cancer treatment. The genes are TRBV9 and TRBJ2-5; TRBD2 matches at 8 bases. The origin of this receptor is a man between 40 and 75 years old with stage II lung adenocarcinoma. The CDR3, as DNA: TGTGCCAGCAGTGAGGGACTAGTCGGGGAGACCCAGTACTTC. Translation gives CASSEGLVGETQYF. Full variable domain (remainder filled in from reference TRBV9 and TRBJ2-5): DSGVTQTPKHLITATGQRVTLRCSPRSGDLSVYWYQQSLDQGLQFLIQYYNGEERAKGNILERFSAQQFPDLHSELNLSSLELGDSALYFCASSEGLVGETQYFGPGTRLLVL.